This T cell receptor beta chain was recovered during a study of cytomegalovirus exposure and HLA in healthy donors. Comment on this clone: The antigen remains unidentified.

Findings and caveats of the study: In a later analysis, at a false discovery rate of 0.05, 16,951 TCR beta sequences were associated with HLA alleles. Most TCR sequences showed up rarely, but some public TCRs showed up in many donors. Cytomegalovirus status was reportedly diagnosed by the classifier with high specificity and sensitivity.

The CDR3 is 14 residues long. Trimming took off 4 bases at V and 4 bases at J, with 11 bases between the two ends. Germline V gene data show CDR1 as SGHDN and CDR2 as FVKESK. With 60 Vbeta and 13 Jbeta primers, the PCR was carried out. TCRdb's copy holds only in-frame clones and misses some; the assay was immunoSEQ multiplex PCR. The sample includes 70,000 to 95,000 clones, around 84% of them seen just once. The rearrangement uses TRBV14 and TRBJ1-3, with D perhaps TRBD1 (5 bases). This sequence was found in a man between 18 and 29 years old in good health and CMV-seronegative. Input material: PBMCs. Here the CDR3 DNA reads TGTGCCAGCAGCCCCCGTGGGGCCGGAAACACCATATATTTT. It codes for CASSPRGAGNTIYF. The full variable domain, in which reference TRBV14 and TRBJ1-3 provide the parts outside the CDR3, is EAGVTQFPSHSVIEKGQTVTLRCDPISGHDNLYWYRRVMGKEIKFLLHFVKESKQDESGMPNNRFLAERTGGTYSTLKVQPAELEDSGVYFCASSPRGAGNTIYFGEGSWLTVV.